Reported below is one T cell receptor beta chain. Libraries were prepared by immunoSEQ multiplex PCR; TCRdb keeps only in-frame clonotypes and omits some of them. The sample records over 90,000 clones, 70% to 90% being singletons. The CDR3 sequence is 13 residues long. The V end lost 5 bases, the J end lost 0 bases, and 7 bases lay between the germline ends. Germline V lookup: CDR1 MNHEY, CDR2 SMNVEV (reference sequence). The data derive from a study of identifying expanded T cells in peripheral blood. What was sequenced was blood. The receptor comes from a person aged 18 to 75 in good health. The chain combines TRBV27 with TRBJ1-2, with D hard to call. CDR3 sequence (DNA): TGTGCCAGCAGTGACCGTCCTAACTATGGCTACACCTTC. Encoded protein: CASSDRPNYGYTF.